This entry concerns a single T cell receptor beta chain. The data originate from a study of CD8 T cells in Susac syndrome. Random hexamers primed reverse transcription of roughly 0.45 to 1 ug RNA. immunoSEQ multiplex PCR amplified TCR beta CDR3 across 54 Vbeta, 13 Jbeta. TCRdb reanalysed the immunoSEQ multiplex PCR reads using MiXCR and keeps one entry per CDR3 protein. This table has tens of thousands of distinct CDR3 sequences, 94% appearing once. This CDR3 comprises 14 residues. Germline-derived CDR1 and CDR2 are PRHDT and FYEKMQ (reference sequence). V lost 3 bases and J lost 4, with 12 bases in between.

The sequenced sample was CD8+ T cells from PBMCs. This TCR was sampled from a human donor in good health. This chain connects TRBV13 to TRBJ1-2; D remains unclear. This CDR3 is CASSFFSDSYGYTF. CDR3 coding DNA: TGTGCCAGCAGCTTTTTCTCGGATAGCTATGGCTACACCTTC.